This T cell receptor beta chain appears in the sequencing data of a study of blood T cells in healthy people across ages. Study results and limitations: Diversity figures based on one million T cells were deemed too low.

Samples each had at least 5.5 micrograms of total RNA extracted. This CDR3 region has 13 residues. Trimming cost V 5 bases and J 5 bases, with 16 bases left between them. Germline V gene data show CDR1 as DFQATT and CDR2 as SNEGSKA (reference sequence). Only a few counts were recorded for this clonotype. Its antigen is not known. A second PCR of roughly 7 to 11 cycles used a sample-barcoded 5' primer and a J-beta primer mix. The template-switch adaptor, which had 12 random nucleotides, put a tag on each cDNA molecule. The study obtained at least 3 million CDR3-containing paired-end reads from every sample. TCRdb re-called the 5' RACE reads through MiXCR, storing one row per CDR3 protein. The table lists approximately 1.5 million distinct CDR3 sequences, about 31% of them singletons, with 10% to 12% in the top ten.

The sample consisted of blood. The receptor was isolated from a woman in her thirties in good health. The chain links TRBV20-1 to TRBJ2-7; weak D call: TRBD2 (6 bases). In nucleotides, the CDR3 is TGCAGTGCTCCGGACTACCCAGGCGACGAGCAGTACTTC. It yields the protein CSAPDYPGDEQYF.